The 20 T cell receptor beta chains below were found in one sample sequenced in a study of immune evolution from preneoplasia to lung adenocarcinoma. Measured with immunoSEQ multiplex PCR; TCRdb has only the in-frame clones, and not every one. In the table there are more than 2,000 clones, around 80% of which are singletons. The sequenced sample consisted of FFPE invasive lung adenocarcinoma tissue. Receptors originate from a person aged 65-85 years with invasive lung adenocarcinoma.

This clone was found a few times. The chain uses TRBV7-3 and TRBJ2-2; 7 nucleotides agree with TRBD1. The CDR3 contains 14 residues. The germline CDR1 and CDR2 sequences are SGHTA and FQGTGA. The V segment lost 4 bases and the J segment 3 bases; nucleotides outside the gene matches: 2. CDR3 region: CASSWGQHTGELFF. The CDR3 region has the DNA TGTGCCAGCAGCTGGGGACAGCACACCGGGGAGCTGTTTTTT.

CDR3 DNA: TGTGCCAGCAGTTTATGGGGGATTTACAATGAGCAGTTCTTC. It is translated as CASSLWGIYNEQFF. The rearrangement joins TRBV27 to TRBJ2-1; either TRBD1 or TRBD2 may supply D (5 bases each). CDR1 is MNHEY, CDR2 SMNVEV, per germline (reference sequence). V was pared by 1 base and J by 4 bases, with 8 bases between. The CDR3 length is 14 residues.

This clone has a handful of counts. This chain uses TRBV7-6 with TRBJ2-5; D may match TRBD1 or TRBD2 (5 bases each). V gave up 1 base and J gave up 4 bases, with 13 bases separating them. This CDR3 comprises 15 residues. Germline V gene sequence: CDR1 SGHVS, CDR2 FNYEAQ. The CDR3 region has the DNA TGTGCCAGCAGCTTAGTAGGGGTGGGGAGAGAGACCCAGTACTTC. The encoded protein is CASSLVGVGRETQYF.

The chain couples TRBV14 to TRBJ1-4; no firm D call. Between the trimmed V and J ends, which lost 4 bases and 0 bases, there was a span of 9 bases. The CDR3 length is 15 residues. Germline CDR1 and CDR2: SGHDN and FVKESK. For the CDR3, the DNA is TGTGCCAGCAGCCGAGGACTTGCAACTAATGAAAAACTGTTTTTT. As protein: CASSRGLATNEKLFF.

The chain is built from TRBV11-3 and TRBJ2-1, with 9 bases fitting TRBD2. Germline V lookup: CDR1 SGHNT, CDR2 YENEEA. Trimming removed 9 bases from V and 10 bases from J; junction bases left unmatched: 10. The CDR3 runs to 13 residues. The CDR3 spells CASSRTSVGEQFF. CDR3 sequence (DNA): TGTGCCAGTTCTCGGACTAGCGTCGGAGAGCAGTTCTTC. Supplemented by reference TRBV11-3 and TRBJ2-1, the full variable domain reads EAGVVQSPRYKIIEKKQPVAFWCNPISGHNTLYWYLQNLGQGPELLIRYENEEAVDDSQLPKDRFSAERLKGVDSTLKIQPAELGDSAVYLCASSRTSVGEQFFGPGTRLTVL.

The chain recombines TRBV7-9 with TRBJ2-1; either TRBD1 or TRBD2 may supply D (5 bases each). The CDR3 consists of 15 residues. V was shortened by 5 bases and J by 1 base, with 12 bases between the two germline ends. Germline CDR1 SEHNR, CDR2 FQNEAQ (reference sequence). DNA for the CDR3: TGTGCCAGCAGCGTTGTGAGGGGATCCTACAATGAGCAGTTCTTC. The encoded protein is CASSVVRGSYNEQFF.

The chain links TRBV10-1 to TRBJ1-1, with 10 bases fitting TRBD1. This CDR3 is 15 amino acids long. Germline lookup yields CDR1 WNHNN and CDR2 SYGVQD (reference sequence). V lost 5 bases to trimming and J lost 5 bases; unmatched junction nucleotides: 8. CDR3 nucleotide sequence: TGCGCCAGCAGTCCCCAGGGACAGGGGTATACTGAAGCTTTCTTT. Translated: CASSPQGQGYTEAFF.

J is TRBJ2-7 and V is TRBV13, with D uncertain. Between the trimmed V and J ends, which lost 4 bases and 7 bases, there was a span of 8 bases. Germline V CDR1 and CDR2: PRHDT, FYEKMQ (reference sequence). This CDR3 has 11 residues. The CDR3 sequence: CASSSELEQYF. The CDR3 bases are TGTGCCAGCAGCTCCGAACTGGAGCAGTACTTC.

This clone came up once. The J gene is TRBJ1-5, the V gene TRBV15; no reliable D call. Germline assignment: CDR1 LNHNV and CDR2 YYDKDF (reference sequence). The V end was cut by 0 bases, the J end by 12 bases, with 12 bases between. This CDR3 contains 13 residues. CDR3 residues: CATSRDRERNQHF. CDR3 DNA: TGTGCCACCAGCAGAGATAGGGAGCGGAACCAGCATTTT.

J is TRBJ1-2 and V is TRBV19; D is unresolved. The CDR3 loop spans 11 amino acids. Trimming stripped 3 bases from V and 7 bases from J, with 6 bases between. CDR1 LNHDA and CDR2 SQIVND come from the germline V gene (reference sequence). This chain's CDR3 is CASSIRRGYTF. In DNA form, the CDR3 reads TGTGCCAGTAGTATCCGGCGTGGCTACACCTTC.

The chain couples TRBV18 to TRBJ1-5; D is unclear. Trimming took 2 bases from V and 5 from J, leaving 7 bases between them. The CDR3 has 13 amino acids. Germline lookup yields CDR1 KGHSH and CDR2 LQKENI. The CDR3 protein is CASSPDDDQPQHF. The CDR3 bases are TGTGCCAGCTCACCAGACGACGATCAGCCCCAGCATTTT.

J is TRBJ1-5 and V is TRBV28, with 7 bases aligning to TRBD1. CDR1 and CDR2 from the germline V gene are MDHEN and SYDVKM. This CDR3 region has 13 residues. Germline trimming cut 7 bases from V and 7 bases from J; bases unmatched to any gene: 7. The CDR3: CASNQQGSQPQHF. The CDR3 DNA reads TGTGCCAGCAACCAACAGGGGAGCCAGCCCCAGCATTTT.

The chain uses TRBV6-5 and TRBJ2-7, with 8 bases fitting TRBD1. CDR3 length: 14 amino acids. Germline assignment: CDR1 MNHEY and CDR2 SVGAGI. The junction had 2 bases not matched to a gene; V was cut back by 2 bases and J by 2 bases. Written as DNA, the CDR3 is TGTGCCAGCAGTTACGGACAGGGTACCTACGAGCAGTACTTC. Translated, it gives CASSYGQGTYEQYF.

This chain uses TRBV2 with TRBJ1-4; no reliable D call. The CDR3 has 15 amino acids. Trimming removed 7 bases at V and 4 bases at J, with 16 bases between. Germline loops: CDR1 SNHLY, CDR2 FYNNEI. Here the CDR3 DNA reads TGTGCCAGCACCGAACGTGGGAAGTTTAATGAAAAACTGTTTTTT. It codes for CASTERGKFNEKLFF. Full variable domain (rest looked up from reference TRBV2 and TRBJ1-4): EPEVTQTPSHQVTQMGQEVILRCVPISNHLYFYWYRQILGQKVEFLVSFYNNEISEKSEIFDDQFSVERPDGSNFTLKIRSTKLEDSAMYFCASTERGKFNEKLFFGSGTQLSVL.

This chain uses TRBV5-5 with TRBJ2-5; tentative D call: TRBD2 (6 bases). The CDR3 runs 14 residues. Germline V gene sequence: CDR1 SGHKS, CDR2 YYEKEE (reference sequence). Deletions cut 4 bases from V and 1 base from J, with 11 bases between. The DNA of the CDR3 is TGTGCCAGCAGCGGCACCGGGGGCCAAGAGACCCAGTACTTC. This translates into CASSGTGGQETQYF.

This sequence joins TRBV21-1 and TRBJ1-5. TRBV21-1 has pseudogene status. This CDR3 comprises 14 residues. CDR3 sequence reads: CASRIWVPRQPQHF. The DNA for the CDR3 is TGTGCCAGCAGAATTTGGGTGCCGCGTCAGCCCCAGCATTTT.

CDR3 DNA: TGTGCCAGCAGTTCAATAGGACAGGGGCTCTCGCCCCAGCATTTT. Translation: CASSSIGQGLSPQHF. The V call is TRBV27, the J call TRBJ1-5; TRBD1 matches 9 bases. Germline CDR1 and CDR2: MNHEY and SMNVEV (reference sequence). The CDR3 has 15 amino acids. Trimming took 4 bases from V and 9 from J; bases not matched to a gene: 10.

This chain connects TRBV30 to TRBJ2-7; 7 bases fit TRBD1. Trimming cost V 7 bases and J 3 bases; bases outside gene matches: 6. Germline assignment: CDR1 GTSNPN and CDR2 SVGIG (reference sequence). This CDR3 contains 12 residues. The CDR3 bases are TGTGCCTCTCGGGCAGGGGGCTACGAGCAGTACTTC. As protein: CASRAGGYEQYF.

The chain employs TRBV12-5 and TRBJ1-2; 10 bases match TRBD1. CDR3 length equals 17 residues. Germline loops: CDR1 LGHNT, CDR2 FRNRAP. The V and J ends lost 0 bases and 2 bases, in that order; junction bases with no gene match: 6. The CDR3 DNA reads as TGTGCTAGTGGTTTGGTAAGGGGACAGGGGAGAAACTATGGCTACACCTTC. Residues: CASGLVRGQGRNYGYTF.

The chain is built from TRBV27 and TRBJ2-1, with D possibly TRBD1 on 5 matching bases. Germline loops: CDR1 MNHEY, CDR2 SMNVEV (reference sequence). V was trimmed by 0 bases and J by 10 bases, leaving 7 bases between them. The CDR3 consists of 12 residues. The CDR3: CASSLSDREQFF. In nucleotides, the CDR3 is TGTGCCAGCAGTTTATCCGACAGAGAGCAGTTCTTC.